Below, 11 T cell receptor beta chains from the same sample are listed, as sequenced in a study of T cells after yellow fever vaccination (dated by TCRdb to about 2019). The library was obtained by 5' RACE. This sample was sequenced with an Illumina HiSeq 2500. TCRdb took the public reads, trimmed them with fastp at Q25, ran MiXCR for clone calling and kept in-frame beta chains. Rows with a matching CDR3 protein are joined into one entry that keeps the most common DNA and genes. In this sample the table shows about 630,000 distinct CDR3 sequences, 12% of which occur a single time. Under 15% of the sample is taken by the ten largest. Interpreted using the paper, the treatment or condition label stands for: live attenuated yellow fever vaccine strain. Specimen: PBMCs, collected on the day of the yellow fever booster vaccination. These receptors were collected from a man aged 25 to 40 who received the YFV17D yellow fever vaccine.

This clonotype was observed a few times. CDR3 sequence reads: CASSLAAGNTIYF. CDR3 nucleotide sequence: TGTGCCAGCAGCTTAGCGGCCGGAAACACCATATATTTT. This chain uses TRBV7-9 with TRBJ1-3; D not resolved. The CDR3 length is 13 residues. CDR1 and CDR2 (germline): SEHNR, FQNEAQ (reference sequence). The V and J ends lost 0 bases and 4 bases respectively, with 4 bases between them.

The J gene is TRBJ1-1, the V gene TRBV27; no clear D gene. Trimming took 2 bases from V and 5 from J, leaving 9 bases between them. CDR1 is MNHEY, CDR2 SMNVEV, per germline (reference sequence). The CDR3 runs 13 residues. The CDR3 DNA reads TGTGCCAGCAGTTTAGGTCAGAGGACTGAAGCTTTCTTT. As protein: CASSLGQRTEAFF.

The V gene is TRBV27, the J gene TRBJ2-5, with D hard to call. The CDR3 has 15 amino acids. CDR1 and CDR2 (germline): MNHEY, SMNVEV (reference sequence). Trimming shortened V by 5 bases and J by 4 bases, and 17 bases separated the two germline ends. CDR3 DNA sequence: TGTGCCAGCAGTCCACTGACTTTGTCCAGAGAGACCCAGTACTTC. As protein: CASSPLTLSRETQYF.

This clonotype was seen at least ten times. The CDR3 nucleotides read TGCAGCAAATGGGACCTAAGCACAGATACGCAGTATTTT. Translating it yields CSKWDLSTDTQYF. The chain combines TRBV20-1 with TRBJ2-3; D may match TRBD1 or TRBD2 (5 bases each). Looked up from germline, CDR1 is DFQATT and CDR2 is SNEGSKA (reference sequence). CDR3 size: 13 residues.

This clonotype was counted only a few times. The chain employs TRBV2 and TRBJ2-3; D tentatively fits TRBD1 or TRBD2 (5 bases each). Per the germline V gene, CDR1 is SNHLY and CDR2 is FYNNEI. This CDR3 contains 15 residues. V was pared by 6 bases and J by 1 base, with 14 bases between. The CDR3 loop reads CASRLRDGGTDTQYF. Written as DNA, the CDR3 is TGTGCCAGCAGGCTCCGGGACGGAGGCACAGATACGCAGTATTTT.

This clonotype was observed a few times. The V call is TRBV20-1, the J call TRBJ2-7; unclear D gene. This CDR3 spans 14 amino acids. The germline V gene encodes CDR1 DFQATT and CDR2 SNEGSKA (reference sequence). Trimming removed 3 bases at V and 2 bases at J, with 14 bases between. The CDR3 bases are TGCAGTGCTAGTGAGGCTTCTGGGACCTACGAGCAGTACTTC. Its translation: CSASEASGTYEQYF.

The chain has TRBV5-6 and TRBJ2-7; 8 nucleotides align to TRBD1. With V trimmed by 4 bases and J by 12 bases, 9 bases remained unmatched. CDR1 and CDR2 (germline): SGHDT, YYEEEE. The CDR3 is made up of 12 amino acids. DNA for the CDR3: TGTGCCAGCAGCCAGGGACAGGTTCCAGTGTACTTC. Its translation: CASSQGQVPVYF.

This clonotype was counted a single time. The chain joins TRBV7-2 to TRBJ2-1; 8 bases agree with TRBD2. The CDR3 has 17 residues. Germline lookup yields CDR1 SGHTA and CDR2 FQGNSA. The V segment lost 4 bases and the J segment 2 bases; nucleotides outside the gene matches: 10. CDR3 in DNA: TGTGCCAGCAGCTCCCGTGGGGCGGGAGGTCCCTACAATGAGCAGTTCTTC. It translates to CASSSRGAGGPYNEQFF.

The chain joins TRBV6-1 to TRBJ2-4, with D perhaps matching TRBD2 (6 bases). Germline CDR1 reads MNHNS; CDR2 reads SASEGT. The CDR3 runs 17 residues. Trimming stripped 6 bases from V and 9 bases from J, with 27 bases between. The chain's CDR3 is CASSPTSFGGLGGIQYF. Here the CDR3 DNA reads TGTGCCAGCAGCCCTACTAGCTTCGGGGGACTTGGGGGCATTCAGTACTTC.

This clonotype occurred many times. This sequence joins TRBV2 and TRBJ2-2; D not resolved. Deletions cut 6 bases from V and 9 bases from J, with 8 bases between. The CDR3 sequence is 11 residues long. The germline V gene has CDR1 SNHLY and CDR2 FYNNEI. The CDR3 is CASRGARELFF. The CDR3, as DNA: TGTGCCAGCAGGGGTGCTAGGGAGCTGTTTTTT.

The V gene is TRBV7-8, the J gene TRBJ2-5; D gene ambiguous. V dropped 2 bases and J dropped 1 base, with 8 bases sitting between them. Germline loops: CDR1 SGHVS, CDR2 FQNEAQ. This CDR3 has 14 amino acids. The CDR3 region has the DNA TGTGCCAGCAGCTTACCCCGGATCCAAGAGACCCAGTACTTC. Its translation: CASSLPRIQETQYF. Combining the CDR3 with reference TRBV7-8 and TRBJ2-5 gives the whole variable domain GAGVSQSPRYKVAKRGQDVALRCDPISGHVSLFWYQQALGQGPEFLTYFQNEAQLDKSGLPSDRFFAERPEGSVSTLKIQRTQQEDSAVYLCASSLPRIQETQYFGPGTRLLVL.